These T cell receptor beta chains were read from a single sample in a study of T cell responses to AZD1222 COVID-19 vaccine. Some clones are missing from TCRdb's copy, which holds only in-frame ones; the method was immunoSEQ multiplex PCR. The sample holds roughly 150,000 clones, around 88% seen once. Material: peripheral blood, obtained on day 0 of AZD1222 vaccination. Receptors originate from an adult in good health. CDR3s include the opening cysteine and the closing phenylalanine or tryptophan. Fields, in order: J gene, V gene, D gene, clone size, CDR3 protein, CDR3 DNA. A D gene is named only where the DNA matches it firmly. Clone sizes are given selectively: once, few, many, or a class where the clone is expanded.

TRBJ2-5 TRBV6-6 . once CASTELIQETQYF TGTGCCAGCACAGAGCTGATACAAGAGACCCAGTACTTC
TRBJ2-2 TRBV6-5 TRBD1 . CASSYLGTVGELFF TGTGCCAGCAGTTACCTCGGGACAGTCGGGGAGCTGTTTTTT
TRBJ1-2 TRBV10-3 TRBD1 . CAISGLRGQPNGYTF TGTGCCATCAGTGGTCTTCGGGGACAGCCGAATGGCTACACCTTC
TRBJ1-1 TRBV7-6 . . CASSLYGGKLNTEAFF TGTGCCAGCAGCTTATACGGCGGCAAATTGAACACTGAAGCTTTCTTT
TRBJ1-1 TRBV30 . once CACPSSRAEATEAFF TGTGCCTGTCCCTCTAGCAGGGCGGAGGCCACTGAAGCTTTCTTT
TRBJ2-2 TRBV27 . once CASRWRGTGELFF TGTGCCAGTAGGTGGAGGGGAACCGGGGAGCTGTTTTTT
TRBJ2-2 TRBV4-3 . . CASSRDHTGELFF TGCGCCAGCAGCCGGGACCACACCGGGGAGCTGTTTTTT
TRBJ1-2 TRBV13 . . CASSLGGTYGYTF TGTGCCAGCAGCTTAGGTGGGACCTATGGCTACACCTTC
TRBJ2-4 TRBV28 . few CASSPQLTAKNIQYF TGTGCCAGCAGCCCCCAGCTTACCGCCAAAAACATTCAGTACTTC
TRBJ1-1 TRBV27 . . CASSFAGIGTEAFF TGTGCCAGCAGTTTCGCCGGGATCGGCACTGAAGCTTTCTTT